This record concerns one T cell receptor beta chain sequence. It lacks a known antigen. No base-level quality is on record; no much larger clone is a single base apart. This record belongs to a study of cytomegalovirus exposure and HLA in healthy donors (dated by TCRdb to about 2017). The study in broad terms: According to an earlier analysis of around 600 of the donors, some 180 million T cells yielded over 100 million unique TCR beta sequences and less than 300 Gb of sequence data. The later analysis used no new phenotypic data to find candidate immune exposures, relying instead on TCR beta sequences and their occurrence across donors. In a later genetic analysis, genome-wide SNP genotypes for about 65% of the 666 donors were used, and that subset was treated as a discovery cohort. To decide whether each TCR beta V gene segment behaved as functional or pseudogenic, an earlier analysis of approximately 600 of the donors relied on high-throughput TCR beta sequencing. HLA typing covered class I and class II loci at four-digit resolution. The study combined high-throughput TCR immunosequencing, statistical association of individual TCRs with disease status, and machine learning to predict cytomegalovirus infection status. About 330 gigabases of sequencing data and around 80 million unique TCR sequences made up an early release that covered approximately 650 HLA-typed donors. The study aimed to test whether signatures of past pathogen exposure could be identified by cataloging public T cell receptors. The number of typed donors differed by locus: about 620-630 for A, B, C, DRB1 and DQB1; 500 to 550 for DQA1; 606 for DPA1; and 450 to 480 for DPB1. Roughly five DR-DQ haplotypes were handled as single units for association and clustering because linkage in the cohort was strong. The genetic ancestry cluster associated with self-reported Caucasian donors included around four fifths of the approximately 410 genotyped donors. In addition to the first cohort of around 670 subjects, a separate validation cohort of approximately 130 different subjects was used. Donor age, sex, ethnicity and CMV serostatus were compiled alongside the repertoire data. A later analysis re-analyzed previously published TCR beta repertoires from 550 to 700 donors and added high-resolution HLA genotyping to study TCR occurrence patterns. All discovery cohort repertoires had been generated on a single sequencing platform. The study profiled the T cell repertoires of hundreds of subjects by immunosequencing and related them to cytomegalovirus serostatus. Among roughly 400 genotyped donors of the cohort, an average of about 220,000 unique TCR beta nucleotide sequences was sequenced per donor, of which roughly 17% were non-productive.

Libraries were prepared through the immunoSEQ multiplex PCR assay. The multiplex PCR relied on a mix of 60 forward primers for TCR Vbeta segments and 13 reverse primers for TCR Jbeta segments. A multiplex PCR assay on genomic DNA amplified the CDR3 region of rearranged TCR beta genes. The Illumina HiSeq System was used to sequence the amplified TCR beta libraries as 87-base-pair reads. As for the original processing: A later analysis tallied about 77 million unique TCR beta chains across the 600 to 700 repertoires, and about 12 million of those chains were shared by two or more donors. Raw reads were error-corrected and collapsed into unique sequences with a nearest-neighbor algorithm that merged closely related sequences to remove PCR and sequencing errors. V, D and J gene segments were assigned by aligning CDR3 sequences to IMGT reference sequences. Each retained sequence needed at least a six-nucleotide match to both a V gene segment and a J gene segment. Rearrangements were classified as productive when the CDR3 lacked stop codons and remained in frame with V and J, and all other rearrangements were classified as non-productive. Following IMGT convention, CDR3 was defined as the stretch from the second conserved V-encoded cysteine up to the conserved J-encoded phenylalanine. The earlier analysis of about 570 of the donors excluded any sequence lacking an unambiguous match to a single V gene segment. An earlier analysis of 587 of the donors called V segments functional above 56.7% productive rearrangements and segregating when the between-donor standard deviation exceeded 5%. To diagnose cytomegalovirus status from the catalog of TCR beta chain sequences, a statistical classification framework was built. In a later analysis, V and J genes were assigned by comparing TCR nucleotide sequences against IMGT/GENE-DB human TR gene sequences. A later analysis assigned CDR3 sequences and most-parsimonious VDJ recombination scenarios with the TCRdist pipeline. In a later analysis, each TCR beta chain was defined by its CDR3 amino acid sequence together with its V-gene family, and reads lacking a unique V-gene family were excluded. As a way to deal with suspected cross-contamination and a sequencing artifact, a later analysis dropped 450 to 700 nucleotide sequences that were highly shared and had low generation probability. In a later analysis, a clonal expansion index for each public chain was calculated from normalized within-repertoire ranks of inferred template counts. Generation probabilities in a later analysis came from a VDJ recombination model fitted to out-of-frame rearrangements, and those results were checked against IGoR. In a later analysis, hypergeometric tests were used to score TCR-TCR, TCR-HLA and TCR-CMV co-occurrence, with a repertoire-size bias correction applied to TCR pairs. A later analysis estimated false discovery rates by permuting HLA or CMV assignments 20 times. In a later analysis, co-occurring TCRs were grouped with DBSCAN, and TCRdist sequence similarity was added when clustering was performed within HLA-allele-positive subsets. For co-occurrence clustering, repertoires with fewer than 30,000 or more than 120,000 public chains were excluded, along with roughly 5 repertoires with anomalous nucleotide sharing. TCRdb re-hosts the immuneACCESS table, in-frame sequences only. Its copies lack some clones; in the studies checked, an unresolved V gene accounts for under half of them, and the cause for the rest is not known. D and trimming come from the DNA, and the V and J calls and clone size come from that table. The sample yields approximately 220,000 clones; around 80% were counted once. The ten top clones hold 6% of the sample.

The paper as a whole reports these results and caveats: A later genetic analysis associated a missense DCLRE1C variant with V-gene and J-gene trimming of TCR beta chains, and an independent cohort replicated the association. HLA typing was unavailable for some donors at each locus, so association tests used only the typed subset. An earlier analysis of around 500 of the donors showed that most TCR beta V segments appeared in productive rearrangements either about 90% or about 30% of the time, which broadly matched IMGT annotations. For the cohort, immune exposure information was limited to CMV serostatus. While some public TCRs were present in many individuals, most TCR sequences turned up only very rarely across donors. According to the authors, the approach could potentially be generalized to other disease states and immunological phenotypes. In a later analysis, HLA-associated TCR beta chains were found to be more clonally expanded and to have lower generation probabilities than equally common non-associated chains. In a later analysis, some 17,000 TCR beta sequences were associated with specific HLA alleles at a false discovery rate of 0.05. Compared with the 666-donor mean, donors in an Asian-associated ancestry cluster had fewer N-insertions in productive TCRs, according to a later genetic analysis. Cytomegalovirus status was reported to be diagnosed by the classifier with high specificity and sensitivity in both the original and validation cohorts. This cohort had only TCR beta chains sequenced, and the lack of alpha or paired-chain data limited which features could be detected. Several of the top co-occurrence clusters appeared to be linked to parvovirus B19, influenza, CMV and Epstein-Barr virus, according to a later analysis. Most CMV-associated TCR beta chains appeared to be HLA-restricted in a later analysis, and the HLA associations seemed to be driven largely by CMV exposure. In vitro tests confirmed that a few of the cytomegalovirus-associated TCR beta chains recognize cytomegalovirus antigens. According to a later analysis, TCR association rates differed among HLA loci, with DRB1 alleles showing the most associated TCRs and HLA-C alleles showing the fewest. The sequencing pipeline was judged likely to have produced a cluster of highly shared sequence variants as a technical artifact. The presence/absence analyses assumed that sequencing depth was roughly uniform across donors, and that assumption may not be true. A further reported finding was that TCR beta sequences accurately predicted the HLA-A and HLA-B alleles for most subjects in the first cohort. Some IMGT-functional V segments, including TRBV6-2 and TRBV6-3, could not be distinguished by the 87-base-pair reads and were therefore excluded. A total of fewer than 200 TCR beta chains were listed by the study as associated with cytomegalovirus. When HLA alleles, especially DR and DQ, strongly co-occurred, TCR associations were difficult to assign to individual alleles. Because counts were too low, roughly 18 rarely observed V segments, including chromosome 9 orphons, were left out of the earlier analysis of 500 to 750 of the donors. Correlated functional status among segregating V segments might be attributable to linkage disequilibrium, but an unknown experimental factor could not be ruled out.

The cohort consisted of hundreds of healthy bone marrow donors. Cohort members were all nominally healthy when sampled, although unrecorded immune exposures were likely present. The donor was CMV seropositive and belonged to the group of around 300 seropositive cohort members. A peripheral blood sample was provided by each donor, and peripheral blood mononuclear cells were used for TCR beta sequencing. The Qiagen DNeasy Blood Extraction Kit was used to extract genomic DNA from the blood cell samples. CDR1 and CDR2 are drawn from the germline V gene: MGHRA, YSYEKL. From its cysteine to its phenylalanine, the CDR3 spans 16 amino acids. Only CDR3 DNA remains: 48 bases, in frame from the first base. The germline ends are 16 bases apart after V is trimmed by 1 base and J by 7 bases.

The sequencing input was PBMCs. The V gene is TRBV4-1 and the J gene is TRBJ2-2, with a weak D call of TRBD1 (6 bases match). This TCR derives from a man aged 40-49 years in good health and CMV-seropositive. The CDR3 loop reads CASSQGFGATGGELFF. The nucleotides read TGCGCCAGCAGCCAAGGGTTCGGAGCGACAGGCGGGGAGCTGTTTTTT.